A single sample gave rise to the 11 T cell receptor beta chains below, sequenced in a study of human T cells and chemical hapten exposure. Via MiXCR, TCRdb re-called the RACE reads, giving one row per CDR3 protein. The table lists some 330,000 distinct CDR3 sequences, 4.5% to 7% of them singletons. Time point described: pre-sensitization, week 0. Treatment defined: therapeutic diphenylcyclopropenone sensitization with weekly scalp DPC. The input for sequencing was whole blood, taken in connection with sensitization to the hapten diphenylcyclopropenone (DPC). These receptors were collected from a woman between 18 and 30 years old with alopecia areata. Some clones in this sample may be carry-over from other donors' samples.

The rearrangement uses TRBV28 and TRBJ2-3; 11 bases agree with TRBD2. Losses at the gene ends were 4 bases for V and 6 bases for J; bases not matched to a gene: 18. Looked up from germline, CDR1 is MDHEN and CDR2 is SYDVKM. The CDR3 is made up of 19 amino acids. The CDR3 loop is CASSSSRLAGWTPRDTQYF. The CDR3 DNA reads TGTGCCAGCAGTTCATCCAGACTAGCGGGGTGGACCCCTAGGGATACGCAGTATTTT.

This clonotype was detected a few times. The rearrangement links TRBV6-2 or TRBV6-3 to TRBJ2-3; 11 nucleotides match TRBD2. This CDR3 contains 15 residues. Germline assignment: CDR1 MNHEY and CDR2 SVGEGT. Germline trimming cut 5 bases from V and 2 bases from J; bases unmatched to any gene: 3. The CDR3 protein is CASSGSGGATDTQYF. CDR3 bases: TGTGCCAGCAGTGGTAGCGGGGGGGCCACAGATACGCAGTATTTT.

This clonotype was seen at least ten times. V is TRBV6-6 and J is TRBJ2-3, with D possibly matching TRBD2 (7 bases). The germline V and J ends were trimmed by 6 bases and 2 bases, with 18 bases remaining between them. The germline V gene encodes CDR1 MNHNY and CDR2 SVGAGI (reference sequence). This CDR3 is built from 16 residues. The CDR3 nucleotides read TGTGCCAGCAGAAGGAGAGGGCGGGGGCCCACAGATACGCAGTATTTT. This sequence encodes CASRRRGRGPTDTQYF.

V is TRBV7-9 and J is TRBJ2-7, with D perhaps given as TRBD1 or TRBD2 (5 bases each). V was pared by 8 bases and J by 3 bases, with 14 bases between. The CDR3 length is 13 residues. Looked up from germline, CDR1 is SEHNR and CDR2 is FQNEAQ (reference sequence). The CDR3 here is CASVPGTVYEQYF. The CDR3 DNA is TGTGCCAGCGTCCCTGGGACGGTCTACGAGCAGTACTTC. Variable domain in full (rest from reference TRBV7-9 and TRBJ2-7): DTGVSQNPRHKITKRGQNVTFRCDPISEHNRLYWYRQTLGQGPEFLTYFQNEAQLEKSRLLSDRFSAERPKGSFSTLEIQRTEQGDSAMYLCASVPGTVYEQYFGPGTRLTVT.

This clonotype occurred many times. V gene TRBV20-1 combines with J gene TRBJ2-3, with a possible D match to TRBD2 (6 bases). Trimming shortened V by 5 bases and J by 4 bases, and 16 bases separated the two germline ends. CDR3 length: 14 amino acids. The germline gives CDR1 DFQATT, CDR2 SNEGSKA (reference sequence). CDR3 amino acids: CSASDHGGPDTQYF. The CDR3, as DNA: TGCAGTGCTTCCGATCACGGGGGTCCAGATACGCAGTATTTT.

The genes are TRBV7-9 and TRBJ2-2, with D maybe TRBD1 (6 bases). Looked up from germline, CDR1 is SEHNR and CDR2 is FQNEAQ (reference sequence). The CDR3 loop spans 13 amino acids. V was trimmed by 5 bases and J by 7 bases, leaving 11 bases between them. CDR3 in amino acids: CASSSRGDGELFF. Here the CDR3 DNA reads TGTGCCAGCAGCAGCAGGGGTGACGGGGAGCTGTTTTTT.

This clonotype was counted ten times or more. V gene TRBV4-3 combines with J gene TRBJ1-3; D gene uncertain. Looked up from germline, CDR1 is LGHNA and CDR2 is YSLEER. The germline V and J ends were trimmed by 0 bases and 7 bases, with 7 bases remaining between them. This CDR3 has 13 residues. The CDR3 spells CASSQDFGNTIYF. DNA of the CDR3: TGCGCCAGCAGCCAAGATTTCGGGAACACCATATATTTT.

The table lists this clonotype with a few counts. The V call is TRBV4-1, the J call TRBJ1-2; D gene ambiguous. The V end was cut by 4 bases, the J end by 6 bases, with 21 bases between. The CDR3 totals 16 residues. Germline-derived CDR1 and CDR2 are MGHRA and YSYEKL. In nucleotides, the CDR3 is TGCGCCAGCAGCCTAACCCGTAATGCGGTAGTGCATGGCTACACCTTC. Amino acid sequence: CASSLTRNAVVHGYTF.

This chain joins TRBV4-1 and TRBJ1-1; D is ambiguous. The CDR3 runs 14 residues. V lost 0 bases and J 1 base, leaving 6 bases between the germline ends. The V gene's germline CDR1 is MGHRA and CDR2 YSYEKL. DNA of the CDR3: TGCGCCAGCAGCCAAGATACGCAGAACACTGAAGCTTTCTTT. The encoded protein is CASSQDTQNTEAFF.

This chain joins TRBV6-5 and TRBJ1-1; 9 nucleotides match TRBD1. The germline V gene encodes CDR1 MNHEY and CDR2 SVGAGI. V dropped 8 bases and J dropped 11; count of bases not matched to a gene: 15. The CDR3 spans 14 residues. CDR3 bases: TGTGCCAGCGGTGGACAGGGGATGGGAGAAGACGCTTTCTTT. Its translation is CASGGQGMGEDAFF.

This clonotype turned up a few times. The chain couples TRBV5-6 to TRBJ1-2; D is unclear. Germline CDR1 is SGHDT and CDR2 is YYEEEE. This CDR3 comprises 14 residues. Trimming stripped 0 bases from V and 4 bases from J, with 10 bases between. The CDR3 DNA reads TGTGCCAGCAGCTTGGGACTGACTACCTATGGCTACACCTTC. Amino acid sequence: CASSLGLTTYGYTF.